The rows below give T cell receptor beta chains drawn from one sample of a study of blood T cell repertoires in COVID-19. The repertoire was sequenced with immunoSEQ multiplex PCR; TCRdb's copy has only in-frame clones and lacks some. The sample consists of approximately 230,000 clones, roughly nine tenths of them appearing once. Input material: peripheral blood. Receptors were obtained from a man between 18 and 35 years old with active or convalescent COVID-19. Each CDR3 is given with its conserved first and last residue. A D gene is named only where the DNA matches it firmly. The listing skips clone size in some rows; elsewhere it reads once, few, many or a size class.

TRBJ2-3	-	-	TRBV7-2	CASSFEGIGTDTQYF	TGTGCCAGCAGCTTCGAGGGAATCGGCACAGATACGCAGTATTTT
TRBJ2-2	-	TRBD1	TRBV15	CATSRAGQGGTGELFF	TGTGCCACCAGCAGAGCGGGACAGGGCGGGACCGGGGAGCTGTTTTTT
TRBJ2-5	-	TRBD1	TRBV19	CASSITGTGAQETQYF	TGTGCCAGTAGTATAACCGGGACAGGAGCCCAAGAGACCCAGTACTTC
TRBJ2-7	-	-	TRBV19	CASSISVPYEQYF	TGTGCCAGTAGTATATCAGTCCCCTACGAGCAGTACTTC
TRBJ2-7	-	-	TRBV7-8	CASSLGASYEQYF	TGTGCCAGCAGCTTGGGGGCCTCCTACGAGCAGTACTTC
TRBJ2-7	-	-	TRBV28	CASSLLDYYEQYF	TGTGCCAGCAGTTTACTCGACTACTACGAGCAGTACTTC
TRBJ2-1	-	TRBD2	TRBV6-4	CASSKERGPYNEQFF	TGTGCCAGCAGTAAAGAGCGGGGGCCCTACAATGAGCAGTTCTTC
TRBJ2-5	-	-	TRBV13	CASTLSRGTQYF	TGTGCCAGCACCTTGAGTAGGGGGACCCAGTACTTC
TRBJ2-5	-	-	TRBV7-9	CASSQRQGGETQYF	TGTGCCAGCAGCCAAAGACAGGGAGGAGAGACCCAGTACTTC
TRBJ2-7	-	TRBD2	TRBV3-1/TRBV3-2	CASSQDPPAGIYEQYF	TGTGCCAGCAGCCAAGACCCCCCAGCGGGAATCTACGAGCAGTACTTC
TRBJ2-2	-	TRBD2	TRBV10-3	CAISERTSGSSGELFF	TGTGCCATCAGTGAGAGGACTAGCGGGAGCTCCGGGGAGCTGTTTTTT
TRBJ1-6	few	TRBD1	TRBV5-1	CASSLRGTENSPLHF	TGCGCCAGCAGCTTGAGGGGGACAGAAAATTCACCCCTCCACTTT
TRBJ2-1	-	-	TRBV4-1	CASSQQGDDEQFF	TGCGCCAGCAGCCAGCAGGGCGATGATGAGCAGTTCTTC
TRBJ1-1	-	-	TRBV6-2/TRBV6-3	CASSYSGQALNTEAFF	TGTGCCAGCAGTTACTCGGGCCAGGCCTTGAACACTGAAGCTTTCTTT
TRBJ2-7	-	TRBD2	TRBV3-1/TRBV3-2	CASGRASGYEQYF	TGTGCCAGCGGGCGGGCTAGCGGCTACGAGCAGTACTTC
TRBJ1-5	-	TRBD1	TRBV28	CASSLSGTGNQPQHF	TGTGCCAGCAGTTTAAGTGGGACAGGGAATCAGCCCCAGCATTTT
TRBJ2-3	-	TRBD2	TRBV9	CASSVDSGGDTQYF	TGTGCCAGCAGCGTAGATAGCGGGGGGGATACGCAGTATTTT